Described below is a single T cell receptor (beta chain) sequence and its context. This specimen belongs to a study of CD8 T cells in Susac syndrome. cDNA came from about 0.46 to 1 ug RNA primed by random hexamers. TCRdb used MiXCR to reprocess the immunoSEQ multiplex PCR reads, holding one entry per CDR3 protein. The table has some 450,000 distinct CDR3 sequences, approximately 85% seen once. The sequenced sample consisted of CD8+ T cells from PBMCs. The clonotype comes from a human donor with multiple sclerosis.

CDR3 sequence: CASSPLELHEQYF. CDR3 bases: TGTGCCAGCAGCCCCCTTGAGCTTCACGAGCAGTACTTC. V usage is TRBV7-9 and J usage is TRBJ2-7; D remains unclear. V lost 5 bases, J lost 5 bases, and 13 bases lay in between. Looked up from germline, CDR1 is SEHNR and CDR2 is FQNEAQ (reference sequence). This CDR3 comprises 13 residues. Filled out from reference TRBV7-9 and TRBJ2-7, the complete variable domain reads DTGVSQNPRHKITKRGQNVTFRCDPISEHNRLYWYRQTLGQGPEFLTYFQNEAQLEKSRLLSDRFSAERPKGSFSTLEIQRTEQGDSAMYLCASSPLELHEQYFGPGTRLTVT.